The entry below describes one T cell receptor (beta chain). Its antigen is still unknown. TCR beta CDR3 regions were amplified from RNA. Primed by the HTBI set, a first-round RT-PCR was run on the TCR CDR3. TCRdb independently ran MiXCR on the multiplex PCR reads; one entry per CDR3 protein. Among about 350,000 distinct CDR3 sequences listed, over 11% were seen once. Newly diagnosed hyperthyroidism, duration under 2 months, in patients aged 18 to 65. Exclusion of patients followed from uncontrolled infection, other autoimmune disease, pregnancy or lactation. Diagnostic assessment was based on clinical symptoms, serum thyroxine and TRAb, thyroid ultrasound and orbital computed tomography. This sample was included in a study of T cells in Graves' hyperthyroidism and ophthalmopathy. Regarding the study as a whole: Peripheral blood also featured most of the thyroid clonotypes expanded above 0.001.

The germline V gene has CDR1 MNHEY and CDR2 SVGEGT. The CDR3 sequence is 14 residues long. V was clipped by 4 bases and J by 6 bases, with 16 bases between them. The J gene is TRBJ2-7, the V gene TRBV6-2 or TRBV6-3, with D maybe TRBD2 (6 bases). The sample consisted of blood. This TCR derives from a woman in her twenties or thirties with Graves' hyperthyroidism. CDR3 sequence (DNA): TGTGCCAGCAGTTCCCTCGGAGGGCGGGGCGAGCAGTACTTC. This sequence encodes CASSSLGGRGEQYF.